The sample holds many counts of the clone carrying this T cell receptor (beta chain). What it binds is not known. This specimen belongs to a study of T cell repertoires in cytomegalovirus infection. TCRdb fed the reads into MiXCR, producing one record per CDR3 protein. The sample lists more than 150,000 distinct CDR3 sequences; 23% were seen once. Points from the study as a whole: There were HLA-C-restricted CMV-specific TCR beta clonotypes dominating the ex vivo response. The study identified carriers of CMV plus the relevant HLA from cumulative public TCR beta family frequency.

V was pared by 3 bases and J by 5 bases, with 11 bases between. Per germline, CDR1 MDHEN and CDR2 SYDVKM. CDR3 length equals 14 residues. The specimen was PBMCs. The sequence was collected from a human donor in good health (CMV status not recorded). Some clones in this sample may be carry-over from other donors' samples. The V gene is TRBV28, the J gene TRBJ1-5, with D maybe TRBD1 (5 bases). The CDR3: CASSFQGDHQPQHF. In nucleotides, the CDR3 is TGTGCCAGCAGTTTTCAAGGGGACCATCAGCCCCAGCATTTT.